This T cell receptor (beta chain) was identified during a study of blood T cells in healthy people across ages. Study observations and caveats: PBMCs that were unsorted prevented a conclusive naive versus antigen-experienced comparison. Diversity estimates drawn from one million T cells were deemed underestimates. TCR beta diversity correlated strongly with naive T cell percentage.

A sample-barcoded 5' primer and a J-beta primer mix were used in a second PCR of roughly 6 to 11 cycles. TCRdb fed the 5' RACE reads into MiXCR, producing one record per CDR3 protein. The sample contains fewer than 2 million distinct CDR3 sequences, roughly two fifths of which appear only once. The CDR3 is 14 amino acids. With 1 base removed from V and 5 bases from J, the gap between germline ends came to 12 bases. Germline assignment: CDR1 SGHAT and CDR2 FQDESV (reference sequence). With respect to this clonotype: The antigen remains unidentified.

This chain links TRBV11-1 with TRBJ2-7; weak D call: TRBD2 (5 bases). The TCR comes from a human donor in good health. Source material: blood. Here the CDR3 DNA reads TGTGCCAGCAGCTTAGGCCTAGCCTTCCACGAGCAGTACTTC. Its protein product is CASSLGLAFHEQYF.